This note documents a single TCR beta chain sequence. Its specificity is unknown. The CDR3 consists of 15 residues. Germline V lookup: CDR1 SEHNR, CDR2 FQNEAQ (reference sequence). V trimming: 6 bases; J trimming: 1 base; junction bases outside the gene matches: 5. This sample stems from a study of CD8 T cells in ankylosing spondylitis. TCRdb ran MiXCR on the 5' RACE reads and lists one entry per CDR3 protein. The table records roughly 280,000 distinct CDR3 sequences, 20% of them present only once. Study results and caveats: Typical of ankylosing spondylitis blood, it appeared, was a TCR beta motif of under 10 highly homologous variants. Disease-associated clones were reportedly significantly overrepresented in matched ankylosing spondylitis synovial fluid.

This clonotype was obtained from a male donor with ankylosing spondylitis or in good health (not recorded which). The gene calls are TRBV7-9 and TRBJ2-1; TRBD2 matches at 8 bases. The source material was blood, either unsorted or a sorted T cell fraction (not recorded which). CDR3 in DNA: TGTGCCAGCAGTATAGCGGGGCAATCCTACAATGAGCAGTTCTTC. Its translation: CASSIAGQSYNEQFF.